Below are 25 T cell receptor beta chains sequenced from a single sample in a study of control samples from healthy donors and cancer patients. Data came from immunoSEQ multiplex PCR; TCRdb stores just in-frame clones and leaves some out. The sample lists 9,500 to 15,000 clones, 88% occurring once. The sample consisted of formalin-fixed, paraffin-embedded tissue. These receptor sequences come from a male donor with melanoma.

This sequence joins TRBV6-5 and TRBJ1-1; D is perhaps TRBD1 (5 bases). Looked up from germline, CDR1 is MNHEY and CDR2 is SVGAGI. V lost 2 bases and J 10 bases, leaving 20 bases between the germline ends. CDR3 length: 15 residues. CDR3: CASSYGPGSYMGAFF. CDR3 DNA sequence: TGTGCCAGCAGTTACGGTCCAGGGAGCTATATGGGAGCTTTCTTT.

The chain couples TRBV15 to TRBJ1-2, with D hard to call. Germline V gene lookup returns CDR1 LNHNV and CDR2 YYDKDF (reference sequence). CDR3 length: 16 residues. V was clipped by 0 bases and J by 3 bases, with 14 bases between them. The CDR3 here is CATSRDAGWGDYGYTF. The CDR3 nucleotides read TGTGCCACCAGCAGAGATGCCGGGTGGGGAGACTATGGCTACACCTTC.

This rearrangement joins TRBV12-2 to TRBJ2-7; no check of the table's D call, TRBD2, against the DNA was made. TRBV12-2 is tagged as a pseudogene. This CDR3 region has 17 residues. This chain's CDR3 is CASRFTTSGIFSYEQYV. CDR3 coding DNA: TGTGCAAGTCGCTTCACGACTAGCGGGATTTTCTCCTACGAGCAGTATGTC.

The rearrangement uses TRBV5-8 and TRBJ2-2, with D perhaps TRBD1 (5 bases). Per germline, CDR1 SGHTS and CDR2 YDEGEE. The CDR3 sequence is 15 residues long. V lost 1 base and J 6 bases, leaving 13 bases between the germline ends. As DNA, the CDR3 is TGTGCCAGCAGCTTGCGCAGGGTATACTCCGGGGAGCTGTTTTTT. This gives the protein CASSLRRVYSGELFF.

This sequence joins TRBV2 and TRBJ2-3; no reliable D call. The germline CDR1 and CDR2 sequences are SNHLY and FYNNEI. Trimming pared 8 bases from V and 0 bases from J, leaving 12 bases between. The CDR3 is 14 residues long. CDR3 sequence: CASLFEISTDTQYF. The CDR3 DNA sequence: TGTGCCAGCCTTTTCGAAATCAGCACAGATACGCAGTATTTT.

Here the CDR3 reads CASREDRGLSGELFF. CDR3 nucleotide sequence: TGTGCCAGCAGAGAGGACAGGGGGCTAAGCGGGGAGCTGTTTTTT. This chain joins TRBV5-6 and TRBJ2-2; 11 nucleotides line up with TRBD1. This CDR3 contains 15 residues. Trimming removed 5 bases from V and 7 bases from J; junction bases left unmatched: 7. CDR1 is SGHDT and CDR2 is YYEEEE in the germline V gene.

V gene TRBV15 combines with J gene TRBJ1-4; D is undetermined. Germline loops: CDR1 LNHNV, CDR2 YYDKDF (reference sequence). This CDR3 contains 14 residues. Trimming left V 7 bases short and J 7 bases short, with 16 bases between. CDR3 bases: TGTGCCACCAAGGCTCAGGCTCCTATTGAAAAACTGTTTTTT. The encoded protein is CATKAQAPIEKLFF.

The chain has TRBV2 and TRBJ1-3, with D hard to call. This CDR3 spans 14 amino acids. With 5 bases removed from V and 0 bases from J, the gap between germline ends came to 8 bases. Germline CDR1 reads SNHLY; CDR2 reads FYNNEI. In DNA form, the CDR3 reads TGTGCCAGCAGTCTCGGGAACTCTGGAAACACCATATATTTT. Translating gives CASSLGNSGNTIYF. Drawing the rest from reference TRBV2 and TRBJ1-3, the complete variable domain is EPEVTQTPSHQVTQMGQEVILRCVPISNHLYFYWYRQILGQKVEFLVSFYNNEISEKSEIFDDQFSVERPDGSNFTLKIRSTKLEDSAMYFCASSLGNSGNTIYFGEGSWLTVV.

In its sample, this clone was seen a few times. The chain couples TRBV12-3 or TRBV12-4 to TRBJ2-1; 9 bases agree with TRBD1. The CDR3 length is 13 residues. The ends lost 6 bases at V and 8 bases at J; junction bases unmatched: 5. CDR3 DNA sequence: TGTGCCAGCAGCCCGGACAGGGGATATGAGCAGTTCTTC. Encoded protein: CASSPDRGYEQFF.

The J gene is TRBJ1-1, the V gene TRBV27; TRBD1 aligns across 7 bases. Per germline, CDR1 MNHEY and CDR2 SMNVEV (reference sequence). Losses at the gene ends were 4 bases for V and 1 base for J; bases not matched to a gene: 3. This CDR3 comprises 14 residues. The CDR3 protein is CASSSDRRNTEAFF. In nucleotides, the CDR3 is TGTGCCAGCAGTTCGGACAGGCGGAACACTGAAGCTTTCTTT.

The CDR3 region is CASSLAGGGETQYF. DNA for the CDR3: TGTGCCAGCAGCCTTGCCGGGGGTGGAGAGACCCAGTACTTC. This chain joins TRBV6-5 and TRBJ2-5; possible D gene TRBD2, 6 bases. The CDR3 totals 14 residues. Germline CDR1 is MNHEY and CDR2 is SVGAGI. Trimming pared 6 bases from V and 4 bases from J, leaving 15 bases between.

The genes are TRBV5-1 and TRBJ2-1; TRBD2 is a possible D gene (6 bases). The length of the CDR3 is 14 residues. Trimming removed 5 bases from V and 6 bases from J, with 15 bases in between. The germline V gene has CDR1 SGHRS and CDR2 YFSETQ. The CDR3, as DNA: TGCGCCAGCAGATTCGGGACTCAACCCAATGAGCAGTTCTTC. Protein: CASRFGTQPNEQFF.

This chain uses TRBV7-9 with TRBJ2-1, with 7 bases fitting TRBD1. Unmatched junction bases numbered 15, after V lost 4 bases and J lost 0 bases. The CDR3 is made up of 19 amino acids. Germline V gene data show CDR1 as SEHNR and CDR2 as FQNEAQ (reference sequence). CDR3 nucleotides: TGTGCCAGCAGCTCCCGGACAGGACCCACGGGTAGCTCCTACAATGAGCAGTTCTTC. It yields the protein CASSSRTGPTGSSYNEQFF.

The chain joins TRBV11-3 to TRBJ2-2; D call uncertain. The CDR3 has 14 residues. V shed 3 bases and J shed 3 bases, with 8 bases lying between them. Germline loops: CDR1 SGHNT, CDR2 YENEEA. The DNA for the CDR3 is TGTGCCAGCAGCTTGTCACAGCACACCGGGGAGCTGTTTTTT. Translation: CASSLSQHTGELFF.

The chain joins TRBV5-5 to TRBJ2-1, with 7 bases fitting TRBD2. CDR1 is SGHKS, CDR2 YYEKEE, per germline (reference sequence). The CDR3 loop spans 14 amino acids. After removal of 2 bases from V and 6 bases from J, the junction contained 5 bases not matched to a gene. CDR3 amino acids: CASSFPSSGNEQFF. DNA for the CDR3: TGTGCCAGCAGCTTCCCCTCTAGCGGCAATGAGCAGTTCTTC.

Of note for this clone: Distinct nucleotide sequences in the sample also encode this CDR3. The chain recombines TRBV3-1 (or the pseudogene TRBV3-2) with TRBJ1-1; D call uncertain. CDR1 and CDR2 from the germline V gene are LGHDT and YNNKEL (reference sequence). V shed 7 bases and J shed 4 bases, with 16 bases lying between them. CDR3 length equals 14 residues. This CDR3 is CASTLLTSGTEAFF. In nucleotides, the CDR3 is TGTGCCAGCACCCTTCTTACAAGCGGCACTGAAGCTTTCTTT.

A single count supports this clone. The CDR3 spells CASSFQGNTGELFF. CDR3 nucleotide sequence: TGCGCCAGCAGCTTCCAGGGGAACACCGGGGAGCTGTTTTTT. The gene calls are TRBV5-1 and TRBJ2-2; D is possibly TRBD1 (5 bases). Trimming cost V 2 bases and J 1 base, with 6 bases left between them. This CDR3 has 14 residues. CDR1 and CDR2 from the germline V gene are SGHRS and YFSETQ.

CDR3 loop: CASSSDDRGVSPLHF. The CDR3 DNA follows: TGTGCCAGCAGCTCCGACGACAGGGGAGTTTCACCCCTCCACTTT. This rearrangement joins TRBV7-8 to TRBJ1-6; 8 nucleotides line up with TRBD1. Germline V gives CDR1 SGHVS, CDR2 FQNEAQ. The CDR3 is made up of 15 amino acids. V dropped 4 bases and J dropped 9; count of bases not matched to a gene: 8. Full variable domain (outside the CDR3, taken from reference TRBV7-8 and TRBJ1-6): GAGVSQSPRYKVAKRGQDVALRCDPISGHVSLFWYQQALGQGPEFLTYFQNEAQLDKSGLPSDRFFAERPEGSVSTLKIQRTQQEDSAVYLCASSSDDRGVSPLHFGNGTRLTVT.

V usage is TRBV7-2 and J usage is TRBJ2-1; D could derive from TRBD1 or TRBD2 (5 bases each). CDR3 size: 16 residues. Germline CDR1 SGHTA, CDR2 FQGNSA. V lost 7 bases and J 5 bases, leaving 21 bases between the germline ends. CDR3 residues: CASNPAAGPPHNEQFF. DNA for the CDR3: TGTGCCAGCAACCCAGCGGCAGGGCCCCCCCACAATGAGCAGTTCTTC.

The CDR3 DNA reads TGTGCCAGCAGCTTAGCGTTTTTAGAATCGCCCCAGCATTTT. Translated: CASSLAFLESPQHF. J is TRBJ1-5 and V is TRBV7-8, with no clear D. CDR1 and CDR2 (germline): SGHVS, FQNEAQ. V gave up 0 bases and J gave up 9 bases, with 12 bases separating them. The CDR3 runs 14 residues.

This clone has more than one count but fewer than ten. V is TRBV2 and J is TRBJ2-6; D remains ambiguous. This CDR3 spans 17 amino acids. Germline V CDR1 and CDR2: SNHLY, FYNNEI. V lost 6 bases, J lost 0 bases, and 15 bases lay in between. The CDR3 nucleotides are TGTGCCAGCAGAGATGGACGTACAAGCTCTGGGGCCAACGTCCTGACTTTC. It specifies CASRDGRTSSGANVLTF. Using reference TRBV2 and TRBJ2-6 for the parts outside the CDR3, the full variable domain is EPEVTQTPSHQVTQMGQEVILRCVPISNHLYFYWYRQILGQKVEFLVSFYNNEISEKSEIFDDQFSVERPDGSNFTLKIRSTKLEDSAMYFCASRDGRTSSGANVLTFGAGSRLTVL.

The genes are TRBV15 and TRBJ1-1; D not certain. The V and J ends lost 0 bases and 1 base respectively, with 6 bases between them. Per the germline V gene, CDR1 is LNHNV and CDR2 is YYDKDF (reference sequence). This CDR3 contains 14 residues. CDR3 residues: CATSRDHRNTEAFF. In nucleotides, the CDR3 is TGTGCCACCAGCAGAGATCATAGGAACACTGAAGCTTTCTTT.

The rearrangement links TRBV5-1 to TRBJ1-2; 8 bases map to TRBD1. Per germline, CDR1 SGHRS and CDR2 YFSETQ. This CDR3 has 15 amino acids. The ends lost 0 bases at V and 7 bases at J; junction bases unmatched: 8. CDR3 residues: CASSLAVRGLGGYTF. DNA of the CDR3: TGCGCCAGCAGCTTGGCCGTCAGGGGGCTCGGTGGCTACACCTTC.

To note about this clone: A single base separates this from a much larger clone, so it may be a read error. Other DNA variants within this sample encode the same CDR3. The J gene is TRBJ1-2, the V gene TRBV5-1, with D possibly being TRBD1 (6 bases). The CDR3 covers 13 residues. The germline V gene has CDR1 SGHRS and CDR2 YFSETQ. CDR3: CASSWDKAYGYTF. CDR3 coding DNA: TGCGCCAGCAGCTGGGACAAAGCCTATGGTTACACCTTC.

The rearrangement uses TRBV7-3 and TRBJ2-3, with D perhaps TRBD2 (5 bases). The V gene lost 2 bases and the J gene lost 8 bases, with 14 bases spanning the gap. Germline assignment: CDR1 SGHTA and CDR2 FQGTGA. This CDR3 spans 14 amino acids. The CDR3 DNA reads as TGTGCCAGCAGCTTACACGGGGTAGCGATTACGCAGTATTTT. Encoded protein: CASSLHGVAITQYF.